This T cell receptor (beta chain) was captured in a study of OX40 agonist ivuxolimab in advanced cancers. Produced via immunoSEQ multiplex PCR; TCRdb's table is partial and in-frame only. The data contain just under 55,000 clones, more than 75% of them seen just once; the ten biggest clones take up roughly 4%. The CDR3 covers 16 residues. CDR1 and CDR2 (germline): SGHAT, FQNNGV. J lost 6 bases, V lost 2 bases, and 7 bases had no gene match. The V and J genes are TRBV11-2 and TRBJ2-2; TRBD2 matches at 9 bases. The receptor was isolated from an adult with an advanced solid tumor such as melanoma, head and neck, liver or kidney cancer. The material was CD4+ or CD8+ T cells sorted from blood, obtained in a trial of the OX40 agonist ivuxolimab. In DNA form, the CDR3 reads TGTGCCAGCAGCTTATTTCCGCGGGAGGGCCCCGGGGAGCTGTTTTTT. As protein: CASSLFPREGPGELFF.